This T cell receptor beta chain comes out of a study of shared clonotypes between healthy human individuals. About the research overall: Per donor, three plates held CD4 naive cells, three held CD4 memory, two held CD8 naive and one held CD8 memory.

Original handling: ImmunoSEQ yielded junction-only sequences lacking quality scores, so filtering differed. Data came from immunoSEQ multiplex PCR; TCRdb stores just in-frame clones and leaves some out. Clonal size and the V and J genes are those of that table, whereas D and trimming came from the DNA. The data hold some 580,000 clones, with nearly 98% observed a single time. Points on this clone: Antigen specificity is unknown.

In the naive CD8 group, cells lacked CD45RO and were positively selected for CCR7, so terminally differentiated effector memory CD45RA+ cells were left out. Study conclusions and caveats: Sequencing of the sorted subsets was shown by rarefaction to be incomplete despite large depth. Some naive CD4 clonotypes, 4% to 6%, turned up in common across a handful of donors.

The CDR3 consists of 15 residues. CDR1 and CDR2 from the germline V gene are PRHDT and FYEKMQ (reference sequence). Trimming removed 5 bases from V and 12 bases from J; junction bases left unmatched: 15. V gene TRBV13 combines with J gene TRBJ2-1, with TRBD2 identical over 8 bases. Sequencing used naive CD8+ T cells sorted from blood. The TCR was taken from a man in his thirties or forties in good health. The CDR3 DNA reads as TGTGCCAGCAGCCCCGGGGGTAGCGGGATTCTTGGGCAGTTCTTC. It yields the protein CASSPGGSGILGQFF.